A single sample is the source of the 27 T cell receptor beta chains below, sequenced in a study of glioma-infiltrating T cells. TCR alpha and beta CDR3 regions were amplified from RNA using iRepertoire nested multiplex PCR. MiXCR, run by TCRdb on the multiplex PCR reads, gives a single entry per CDR3 protein. The sample shows some 150,000 distinct CDR3 sequences, around 42% of them seen only once. The source material was glioma tissue, nonneoplastic brain tissue, or PBMCs (not recorded which). The receptors shown here come from a human donor with low-grade glioma or glioblastoma, undergoing nonglioma brain surgery, or in good health (not recorded which).

The chain links TRBV28 to TRBJ1-2, with 7 bases lining up with TRBD1. V shed 5 bases, J shed 8 bases, and the junction held 11 bases outside the gene matches. CDR3 length: 14 residues. Looked up from germline, CDR1 is MDHEN and CDR2 is SYDVKM. The CDR3 region is CASSHRTGIKGYTF. The CDR3 DNA is TGTGCCAGCAGTCACCGGACAGGAATTAAAGGCTACACCTTC.

The chain links TRBV28 to TRBJ2-3, with TRBD2 matching over 13 bases. CDR3 length: 15 residues. The germline CDR1 and CDR2 sequences are MDHEN and SYDVKM. Unmatched junction bases numbered 11, after V lost 10 bases and J lost 7 bases. Here the CDR3 reads CAISRTSGRVYTQYF. The CDR3 coding sequence is TGTGCCATCAGCCGGACTAGCGGGAGAGTTTATACGCAGTATTTT. Combining the CDR3 with reference TRBV28 and TRBJ2-3 gives the whole variable domain DVKVTQSSRYLVKRTGEKVFLECVQDMDHENMFWYRQDPGLGLRLIYFSYDVKMKEKGDIPEGYSVSREKKERFSLILESASTNQTSMYLCAISRTSGRVYTQYFGPGTRLTVL.

This clonotype has more than one count but fewer than ten. The chain carries TRBV7-2 and TRBJ2-7; D is unclear. This CDR3 is 14 amino acids long. Trimming removed 4 bases at V and 0 bases at J, with 10 bases between. Looked up from germline, CDR1 is SGHTA and CDR2 is FQGNSA. CDR3 sequence reads: CASSSDWSSYEQYF. The CDR3 nucleotides are TGTGCCAGCAGCTCGGATTGGAGCTCCTACGAGCAGTACTTC.

This clonotype was found a few times. This sequence joins TRBV7-9 and TRBJ1-1; D is unresolved. Germline V gene sequence: CDR1 SEHNR, CDR2 FQNEAQ (reference sequence). The CDR3 is made up of 14 amino acids. Trimming took 2 bases from V and 0 from J, leaving 7 bases between them. CDR3 bases: TGTGCCAGCAGCTTAACCGCGGTGAACACTGAAGCTTTCTTT. Residues: CASSLTAVNTEAFF.

The sample holds a few counts of this clonotype. V is TRBV4-1 and J is TRBJ2-1; no clear D. This CDR3 has 13 amino acids. Germline assignment: CDR1 MGHRA and CDR2 YSYEKL. V lost 3 bases and J lost 6, with 9 bases in between. The chain's CDR3 is CASSQSEINEQFF. CDR3 nucleotides: TGCGCCAGCAGCCAGAGCGAGATCAATGAGCAGTTCTTC.

The chain carries TRBV2 and TRBJ2-3; no definite D call. From germline, CDR1 is SNHLY and CDR2 FYNNEI. The CDR3 consists of 12 residues. V gave up 4 bases and J gave up 5 bases, with 7 bases separating them. CDR3 residues: CASSGWGDTQYF. The DNA of the CDR3 is TGTGCCAGCAGTGGCTGGGGAGATACGCAGTATTTT. Looking up the rest from reference TRBV2 and TRBJ2-3 gives the full variable domain: EPEVTQTPSHQVTQMGQEVILRCVPISNHLYFYWYRQILGQKVEFLVSFYNNEISEKSEIFDDQFSVERPDGSNFTLKIRSTKLEDSAMYFCASSGWGDTQYFGPGTRLTVL.

V is TRBV7-2 and J is TRBJ2-1; TRBD2 matches at 8 bases. V was pared by 3 bases and J by 3 bases, with 7 bases of the junction left unmatched. Germline CDR1 is SGHTA and CDR2 is FQGNSA. This CDR3 contains 16 residues. CDR3 coding DNA: TGTGCCAGCAGCTTCGTCGGGGGGGCCAACTACAATGAGCAGTTCTTC. This sequence encodes CASSFVGGANYNEQFF.

A few counts support this clonotype. The V gene is TRBV27, the J gene TRBJ2-3, with D possibly matching TRBD2 (6 bases). The CDR3 length is 14 residues. Trimming took 2 bases from V and 0 from J, leaving 6 bases between them. Germline values: CDR1 MNHEY, CDR2 SMNVEV (reference sequence). This CDR3 is CASSLTSSTDTQYF. The CDR3 coding sequence is TGTGCCAGCAGTTTAACTAGCAGCACAGATACGCAGTATTTT.

This clonotype was seen a handful of times. The rearrangement links TRBV12-3 or TRBV12-4 to TRBJ1-1; D is undetermined. The CDR3 sequence is 14 residues long. Trimming pared 3 bases from V and 3 bases from J, leaving 11 bases between. The CDR3 DNA is TGTGCCAGCAGTTTTAACTCCCGGGACACTGAAGCTTTCTTT. This codes for CASSFNSRDTEAFF.

Here the CDR3 reads CASSPGREEEQYF. CDR3 nucleotides: TGTGCCAGCAGTCCGGGACGTGAGGAGGAGCAGTACTTC. V usage is TRBV28 and J usage is TRBJ2-7; D is tentatively TRBD1 or TRBD2 (5 bases each). CDR3 length: 13 residues. Germline loops: CDR1 MDHEN, CDR2 SYDVKM. The germline V and J ends were trimmed by 5 bases and 7 bases, with 15 bases remaining between them.

This clonotype was seen a few times. The chain employs TRBV4-3 and TRBJ1-5, with D possibly being TRBD1 (5 bases). The CDR3 contains 13 residues. V was trimmed by 3 bases and J by 5 bases, leaving 8 bases between them. Per germline, CDR1 LGHNA and CDR2 YSLEER. CDR3 bases: TGCGCCAGCAGCCAGGACAATCATCAGCCCCAGCATTTT. It yields the protein CASSQDNHQPQHF.

This sequence joins TRBV2 and TRBJ2-1, with D perhaps TRBD2 (5 bases). V shed 8 bases and J shed 4 bases, with 12 bases lying between them. The CDR3 totals 13 residues. The V gene's germline CDR1 is SNHLY and CDR2 FYNNEI. Written as DNA, the CDR3 is TGTGCCAGCGGTTCTGCGGGTTACAATGAGCAGTTCTTC. Translated: CASGSAGYNEQFF.

V is TRBV28 and J is TRBJ2-1; TRBD2 aligns across 9 bases. Germline V gives CDR1 MDHEN, CDR2 SYDVKM. The CDR3 loop spans 15 amino acids. Trimming took 8 bases from V and 8 from J; bases not matched to a gene: 13. The DNA for the CDR3 is TGTGCCAGCTGTGTTTTAGCGGGAGAACGGGATGAGCAGTTCTTC. This encodes CASCVLAGERDEQFF.

The CDR3 sequence is CASSLRGQGRNEQFF. The DNA for the CDR3 is TGTGCCAGCTCATTACGGGGACAGGGCCGCAATGAGCAGTTCTTC. The chain has TRBV18 and TRBJ2-1; 9 nucleotides align to TRBD1. The CDR3 is 15 amino acids. Germline values: CDR1 KGHSH, CDR2 LQKENI. V lost 5 bases and J lost 6; bases outside the gene matches: 8.

This chain uses TRBV6-1 with TRBJ2-1; D might be TRBD2 (5 bases). The germline V and J ends were trimmed by 6 bases and 0 bases, with 9 bases remaining between them. Germline CDR1 reads MNHNS; CDR2 reads SASEGT. This CDR3 region has 14 residues. Here the CDR3 DNA reads TGTGCCAGCAGGCCGGGATTCTCCTACAATGAGCAGTTCTTC. This sequence encodes CASRPGFSYNEQFF.

This clonotype came up a few times. CDR3: CASRSGYEQYF. The CDR3 nucleotides are TGTGCCAGCAGGTCGGGTTACGAGCAGTACTTC. V and J are TRBV6-1 and TRBJ2-7, with D unresolved. From germline, CDR1 is MNHNS and CDR2 SASEGT. This CDR3 spans 11 amino acids. The V gene lost 6 bases and the J gene lost 4 bases, with 7 bases spanning the gap.

CDR3 residues: CASSFQLAGDTQYF. As DNA, the CDR3 is TGTGCCAGCAGTTTTCAGCTAGCGGGGGATACGCAGTATTTT. The genes are TRBV27 and TRBJ2-3; 9 bases are a match to TRBD2. After removal of 3 bases from V and 6 bases from J, the junction contained 4 bases not matched to a gene. CDR3 length equals 14 residues. In germline, CDR1 is MNHEY, CDR2 SMNVEV (reference sequence).

Comments on this clonotype: A much more abundant neighbour one base away suggests this may be a read error. The chain couples TRBV6-1 to TRBJ2-5; possible D gene TRBD1, 6 bases. In germline, CDR1 is MNHNS, CDR2 SASEGT. The CDR3 covers 15 residues. CDR3 sequence reads: CASKSTTGTQETKYF. The CDR3 DNA reads TGTGCCAGCAAGTCAACGACAGGTACACAAGAGACCAAGTACTTC.

The chain employs TRBV28 and TRBJ1-2; TRBD1 agrees at 8 bases. The V and J ends lost 6 bases and 4 bases, in that order; junction bases with no gene match: 4. Germline V gene lookup returns CDR1 MDHEN and CDR2 SYDVKM. The CDR3 sequence is 13 residues long. DNA for the CDR3: TGTGCCAGCAGCCGGACAGGGAGCTATGGCTACACCTTC. Protein product: CASSRTGSYGYTF.

This sequence joins TRBV6-2 or TRBV6-3 and TRBJ2-3; D is perhaps TRBD1 (6 bases). The V gene lost 3 bases and the J gene lost 1 base, with 17 bases spanning the gap. Germline V gene sequence: CDR1 MNHEY, CDR2 SVGEGT. The CDR3 has 17 amino acids. The CDR3 sequence is CASSYWMGAGGTDTQYF. The CDR3 coding sequence is TGTGCCAGCAGTTATTGGATGGGGGCCGGAGGCACAGATACGCAGTATTTT.

Concerning this clonotype: This may stem from a read error, because a much larger clone lies one nucleotide away. V gene TRBV20-1 combines with J gene TRBJ2-1, with 10 bases that match TRBD1. The J call may not be correct, given that the DNA end is closer to TRBJ2-7. This CDR3 is built from 15 residues. CDR1 DFQATT and CDR2 SNEGSKA come from the germline V gene (reference sequence). CDR3 sequence reads: CSTPTLGQGGHEQYF. The CDR3, as DNA: TGCAGTACGCCTACCCTCGGACAGGGGGGCCACGAGCAGTACTTC.

This clonotype was seen many times. The chain employs TRBV27 and TRBJ1-4; possibly TRBD1 for D (5 bases). The CDR3 length is 15 residues. V was trimmed by 2 bases and J by 0 bases, leaving 7 bases between them. Germline-derived CDR1 and CDR2 are MNHEY and SMNVEV (reference sequence). The CDR3 DNA reads TGTGCCAGCAGTTTAACAGGTGCAACTAATGAAAAACTGTTTTTT. Translated, it gives CASSLTGATNEKLFF.

This rearrangement joins TRBV6-1 to TRBJ1-5; 7 nucleotides align to TRBD1. This CDR3 has 14 amino acids. J was trimmed by 5 bases and V by 8 bases; bases with no gene match: 9. Per germline, CDR1 MNHNS and CDR2 SASEGT. DNA of the CDR3: TGTGCCAGCCAGACAGGGACAGTAGATCAGCCCCAGCATTTT. This translates into CASQTGTVDQPQHF.

The chain recombines TRBV6-1 with TRBJ1-1, with D uncertain. CDR3 length equals 15 residues. Trimming left V 7 bases short and J 1 base short, with 16 bases between. CDR1 MNHNS and CDR2 SASEGT come from the germline V gene. In nucleotides, the CDR3 is TGTGCCAGCACCGAGACATCCCGGGCGAACACTGAAGCTTTCTTT. Its translation: CASTETSRANTEAFF.

This chain joins TRBV20-1 and TRBJ2-7; possibly TRBD1 for D (6 bases). The V gene's germline CDR1 is DFQATT and CDR2 SNEGSKA (reference sequence). The CDR3 length is 16 residues. V lost 1 base and J 3 bases, leaving 19 bases between the germline ends. In nucleotides, the CDR3 is TGCAGTGCTAGAGTTATGATCACAGGGTCGAGCTACGAGCAGTACTTC. It is translated as CSARVMITGSSYEQYF.

This clonotype appeared a few times. This chain links TRBV20-1 with TRBJ1-2; TRBD1 matches 12 bases. CDR1 is DFQATT, CDR2 SNEGSKA, per germline (reference sequence). The CDR3 spans 13 residues. Trimming at V came to 3 bases and at J to 6 bases, leaving 2 bases not matched to a gene. The CDR3 DNA reads TGCAGTGCTAGGGGGACAGGGGGCGATGGCTACACCTTC. Its protein product is CSARGTGGDGYTF.

The chain is built from TRBV4-1 and TRBJ2-3; D unclear. The CDR3 covers 15 residues. The germline CDR1 and CDR2 sequences are MGHRA and YSYEKL. Trimming stripped 2 bases from V and 3 bases from J, with 12 bases between. In DNA form, the CDR3 reads TGCGCCAGCAGCCAACTCCTTCCTGAGACAGATACGCAGTATTTT. Translation: CASSQLLPETDTQYF.